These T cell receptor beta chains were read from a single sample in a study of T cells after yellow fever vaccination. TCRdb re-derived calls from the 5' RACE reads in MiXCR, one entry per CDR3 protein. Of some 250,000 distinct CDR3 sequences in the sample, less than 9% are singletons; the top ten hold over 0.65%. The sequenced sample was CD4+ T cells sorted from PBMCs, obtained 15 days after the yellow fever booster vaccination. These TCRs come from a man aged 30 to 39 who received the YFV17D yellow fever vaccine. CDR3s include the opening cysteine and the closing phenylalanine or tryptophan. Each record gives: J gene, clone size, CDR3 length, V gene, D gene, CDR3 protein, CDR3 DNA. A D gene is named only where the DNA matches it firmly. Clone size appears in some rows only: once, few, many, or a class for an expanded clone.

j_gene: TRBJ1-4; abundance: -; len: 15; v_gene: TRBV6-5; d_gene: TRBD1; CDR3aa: CASSYSTGGREKLFF; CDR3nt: TGTGCCAGCAGTTATTCGACAGGGGGAAGGGAAAAACTGTTTTTT
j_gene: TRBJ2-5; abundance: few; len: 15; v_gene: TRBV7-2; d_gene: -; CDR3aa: CASSRTHRRDETQYF; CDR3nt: TGTGCCAGCAGCCGGACACACCGACGGGATGAGACCCAGTACTTC
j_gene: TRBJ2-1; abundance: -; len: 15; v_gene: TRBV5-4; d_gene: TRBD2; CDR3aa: CASSLVLAGEDEQFF; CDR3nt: TGTGCCAGCAGCTTGGTACTAGCGGGAGAGGATGAGCAGTTCTTC
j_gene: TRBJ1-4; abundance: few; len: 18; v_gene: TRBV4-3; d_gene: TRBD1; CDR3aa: CASSQVRDSVATNEKLFF; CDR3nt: TGCGCCAGCAGCCAAGTTCGGGACAGCGTTGCAACTAATGAAAAACTGTTTTTT
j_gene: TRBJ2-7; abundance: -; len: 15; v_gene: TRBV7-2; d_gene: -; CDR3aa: CASSLEGIIGREQYF; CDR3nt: TGTGCCAGCAGCCTAGAGGGGATCATCGGTCGCGAGCAGTACTTC
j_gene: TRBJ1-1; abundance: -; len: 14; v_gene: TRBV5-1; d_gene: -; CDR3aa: CASSLPGSGTEAFF; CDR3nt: TGCGCCAGCAGCTTGCCGGGGTCGGGCACTGAAGCTTTCTTT
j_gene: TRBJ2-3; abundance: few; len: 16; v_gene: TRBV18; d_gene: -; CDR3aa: CASSPPLGARTDTQYF; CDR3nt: TGTGCCAGCTCACCACCTCTGGGGGCAAGAACAGATACGCAGTATTTT
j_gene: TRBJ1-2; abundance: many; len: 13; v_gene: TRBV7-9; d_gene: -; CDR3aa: CASSPSGGNGYTF; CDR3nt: TGTGCCAGCAGCCCCAGCGGGGGAAATGGCTACACCTTC
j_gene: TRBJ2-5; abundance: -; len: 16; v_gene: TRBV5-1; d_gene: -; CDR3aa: CASSLGSSAPQETQYF; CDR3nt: TGCGCCAGCAGCTTGGGCTCTAGCGCGCCTCAAGAGACCCAGTACTTC
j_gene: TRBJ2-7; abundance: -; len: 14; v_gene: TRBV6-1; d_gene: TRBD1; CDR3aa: CASRETGKSYEQYF; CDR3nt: TGTGCCAGCAGGGAGACAGGGAAATCCTACGAGCAGTACTTC
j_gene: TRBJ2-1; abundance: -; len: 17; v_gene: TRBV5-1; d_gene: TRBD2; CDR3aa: CASSPPTSGSRWDEQFF; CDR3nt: TGCGCCAGCAGCCCCCCGACTAGCGGGTCCCGGTGGGATGAGCAGTTCTTC
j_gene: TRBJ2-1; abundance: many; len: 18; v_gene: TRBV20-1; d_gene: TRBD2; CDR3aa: CSASGLAGGGSSYNEQFF; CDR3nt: TGCAGTGCCTCGGGACTAGCGGGAGGGGGGAGCTCCTACAATGAGCAGTTCTTC
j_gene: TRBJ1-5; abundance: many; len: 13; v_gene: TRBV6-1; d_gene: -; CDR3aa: CASSEGGRQPQHF; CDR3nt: TGTGCCAGCAGTGAAGGGGGACGGCAGCCCCAGCATTTT
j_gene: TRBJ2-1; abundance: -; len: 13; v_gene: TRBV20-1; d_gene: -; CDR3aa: CSQSSASYNEQFF; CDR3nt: TGCAGCCAAAGTAGCGCTTCCTACAATGAGCAGTTCTTC
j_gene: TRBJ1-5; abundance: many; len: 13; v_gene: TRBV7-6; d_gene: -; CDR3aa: CASSLGGFQPQHF; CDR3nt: TGTGCCAGCAGCTTGGGTGGATTTCAGCCCCAGCATTTT
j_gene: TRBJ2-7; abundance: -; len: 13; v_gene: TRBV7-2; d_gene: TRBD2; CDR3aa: CASSLAALYEQYF; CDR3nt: TGTGCCAGCAGCCTAGCGGCACTCTACGAGCAGTACTTC
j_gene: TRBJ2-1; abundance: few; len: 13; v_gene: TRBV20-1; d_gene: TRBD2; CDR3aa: CSARDRTGLWQFF; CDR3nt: TGCAGTGCTAGAGATCGCACGGGACTATGGCAGTTCTTC
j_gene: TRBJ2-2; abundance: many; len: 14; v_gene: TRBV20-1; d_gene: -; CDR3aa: CSARSGGNTGELFF; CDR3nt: TGCAGTGCTAGGTCGGGGGGCAACACCGGGGAGCTGTTTTTT
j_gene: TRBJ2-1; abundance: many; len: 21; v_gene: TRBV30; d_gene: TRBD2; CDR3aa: CAWSGFMGLDPREGPIYEQFF; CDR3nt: TGTGCCTGGAGTGGGTTTATGGGGCTCGATCCGCGGGAGGGCCCGATTTATGAGCAGTTCTTC
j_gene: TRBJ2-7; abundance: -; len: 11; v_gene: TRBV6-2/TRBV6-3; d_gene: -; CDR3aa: CASSWTYEQYF; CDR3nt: TGTGCCAGCAGTTGGACATACGAGCAGTACTTC
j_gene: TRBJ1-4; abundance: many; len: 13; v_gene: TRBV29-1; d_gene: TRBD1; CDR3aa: CSAADRGNEKLFF; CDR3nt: TGCAGCGCTGCGGACAGGGGTAATGAAAAACTGTTTTTT
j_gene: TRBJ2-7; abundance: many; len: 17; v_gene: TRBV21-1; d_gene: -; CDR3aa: CASSTIKWGPKGCEQYF; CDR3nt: TGTGCCAGCAGCACTATAAAATGGGGCCCCAAGGGCTGCGAGCAGTACTTC